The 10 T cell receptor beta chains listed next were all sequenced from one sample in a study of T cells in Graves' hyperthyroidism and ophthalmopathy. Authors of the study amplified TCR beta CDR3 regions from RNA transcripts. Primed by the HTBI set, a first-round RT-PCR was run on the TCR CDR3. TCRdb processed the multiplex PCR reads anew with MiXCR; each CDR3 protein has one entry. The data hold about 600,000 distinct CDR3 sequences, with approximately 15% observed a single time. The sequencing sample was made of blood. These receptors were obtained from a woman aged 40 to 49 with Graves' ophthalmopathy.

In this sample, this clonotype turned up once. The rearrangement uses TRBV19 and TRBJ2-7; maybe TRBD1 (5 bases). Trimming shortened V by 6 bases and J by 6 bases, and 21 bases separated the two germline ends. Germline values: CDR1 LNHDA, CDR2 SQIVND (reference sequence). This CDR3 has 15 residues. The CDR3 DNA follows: TGTGCCAGTAGCGAGAACAGGTACCCTCGGCGCGAGCAGTACTTC. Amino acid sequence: CASSENRYPRREQYF.

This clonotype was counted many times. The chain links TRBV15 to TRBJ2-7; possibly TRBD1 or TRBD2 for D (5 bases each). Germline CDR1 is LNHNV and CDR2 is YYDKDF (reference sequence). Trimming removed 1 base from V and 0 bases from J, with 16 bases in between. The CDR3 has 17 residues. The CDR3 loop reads CATSRGGLTPSSYEQYF. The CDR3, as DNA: TGTGCCACCAGCAGAGGGGGGTTGACTCCCAGCTCCTACGAGCAGTACTTC.

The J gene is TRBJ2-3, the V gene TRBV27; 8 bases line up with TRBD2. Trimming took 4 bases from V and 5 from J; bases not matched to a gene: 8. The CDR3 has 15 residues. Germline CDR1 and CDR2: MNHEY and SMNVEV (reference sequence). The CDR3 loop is CASSSPGLVGDTQYF. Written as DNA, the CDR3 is TGTGCCAGCAGTTCTCCGGGACTAGTAGGAGATACGCAGTATTTT.

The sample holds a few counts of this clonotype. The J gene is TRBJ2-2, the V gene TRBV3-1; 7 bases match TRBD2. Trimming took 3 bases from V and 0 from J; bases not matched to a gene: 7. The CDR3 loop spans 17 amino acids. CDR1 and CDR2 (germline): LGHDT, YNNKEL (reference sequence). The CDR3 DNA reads TGTGCCAGCAGCCATCTTGGTGCGGGGGCGAACACCGGGGAGCTGTTTTTT. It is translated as CASSHLGAGANTGELFF. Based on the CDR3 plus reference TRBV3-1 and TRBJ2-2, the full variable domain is DTAVSQTPKYLVTQMGNDKSIKCEQNLGHDTMYWYKQDSKKFLKIMFSYNNKELIINETVPNRFSPKSPDKAHLNLHINSLELGDSAVYFCASSHLGAGANTGELFFGEGSRLTVL.

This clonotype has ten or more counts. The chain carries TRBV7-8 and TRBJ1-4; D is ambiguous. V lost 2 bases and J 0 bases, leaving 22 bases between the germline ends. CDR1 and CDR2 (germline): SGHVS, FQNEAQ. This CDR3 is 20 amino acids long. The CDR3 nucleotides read TGTGCCAGCAGCTTAATCGGTCTAGTCCTCCCTGACGCAACTAATGAAAAACTGTTTTTT. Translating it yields CASSLIGLVLPDATNEKLFF.

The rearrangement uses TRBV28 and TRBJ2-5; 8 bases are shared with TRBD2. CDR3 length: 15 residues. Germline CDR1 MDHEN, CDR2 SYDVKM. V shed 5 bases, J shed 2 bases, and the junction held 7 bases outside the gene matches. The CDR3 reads CASSPYGGVQETQYF. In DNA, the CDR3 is TGTGCCAGCAGTCCTTACGGGGGGGTACAAGAGACCCAGTACTTC.

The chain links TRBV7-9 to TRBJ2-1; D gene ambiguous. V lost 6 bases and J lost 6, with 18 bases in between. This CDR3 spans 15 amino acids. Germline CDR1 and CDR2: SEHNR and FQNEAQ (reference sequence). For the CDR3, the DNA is TGTGCCAGCAGACCAATTCGGTACCCAAGCAATGAGCAGTTCTTC. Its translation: CASRPIRYPSNEQFF.

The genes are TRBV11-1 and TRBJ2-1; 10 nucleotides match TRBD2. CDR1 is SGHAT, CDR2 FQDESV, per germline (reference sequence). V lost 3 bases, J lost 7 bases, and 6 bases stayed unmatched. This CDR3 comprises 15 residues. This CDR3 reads CASSLPGTSENEQFF. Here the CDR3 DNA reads TGTGCCAGCAGCTTGCCCGGGACTAGCGAGAATGAGCAGTTCTTC.

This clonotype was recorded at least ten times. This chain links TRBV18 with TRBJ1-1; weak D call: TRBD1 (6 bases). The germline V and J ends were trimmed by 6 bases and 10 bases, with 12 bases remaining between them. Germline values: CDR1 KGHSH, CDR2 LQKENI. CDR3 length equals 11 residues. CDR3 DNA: TGTGCCAGCTCTCTGACAGGTTTAGCTTTCTTT. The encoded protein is CASSLTGLAFF.

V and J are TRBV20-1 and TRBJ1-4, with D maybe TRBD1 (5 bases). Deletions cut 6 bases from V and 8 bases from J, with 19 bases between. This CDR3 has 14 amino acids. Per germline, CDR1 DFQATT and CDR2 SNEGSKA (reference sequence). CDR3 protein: CSATGTGLGEKLFF. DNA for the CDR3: TGCAGTGCGACGGGGACGGGCCTAGGGGAAAAACTGTTTTTT.